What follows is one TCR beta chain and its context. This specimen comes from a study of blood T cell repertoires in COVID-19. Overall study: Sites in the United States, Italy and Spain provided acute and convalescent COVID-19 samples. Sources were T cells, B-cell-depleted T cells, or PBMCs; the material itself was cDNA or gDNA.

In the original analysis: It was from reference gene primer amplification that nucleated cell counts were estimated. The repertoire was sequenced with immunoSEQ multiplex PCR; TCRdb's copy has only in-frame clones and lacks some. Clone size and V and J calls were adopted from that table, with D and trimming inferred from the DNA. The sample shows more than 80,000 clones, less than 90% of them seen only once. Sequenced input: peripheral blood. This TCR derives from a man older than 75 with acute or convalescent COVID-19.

The CDR3 DNA follows: TGTGCCAGCAGCTTCGGTAGCAATCAGCCCCAGCATTTT. This encodes CASSFGSNQPQHF. V and J are TRBV7-6 and TRBJ1-5, with D unclear. The CDR3 has 13 amino acids. Per germline, CDR1 SGHVS and CDR2 FNYEAQ. The V end lost 3 bases, the J end lost 0 bases, and 3 bases lay between the germline ends.